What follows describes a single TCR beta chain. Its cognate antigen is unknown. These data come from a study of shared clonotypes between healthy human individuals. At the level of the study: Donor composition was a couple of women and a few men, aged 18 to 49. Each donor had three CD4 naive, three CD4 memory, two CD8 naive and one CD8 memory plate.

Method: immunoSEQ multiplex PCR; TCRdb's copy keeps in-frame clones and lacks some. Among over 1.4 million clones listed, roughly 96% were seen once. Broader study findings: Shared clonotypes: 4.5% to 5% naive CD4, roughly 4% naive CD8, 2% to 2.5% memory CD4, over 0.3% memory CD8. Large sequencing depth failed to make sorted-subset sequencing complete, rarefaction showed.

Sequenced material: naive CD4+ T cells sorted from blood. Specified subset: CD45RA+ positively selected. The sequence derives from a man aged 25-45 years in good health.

CDR3 region: CASSIGDRVRSDQPQHF. The CDR3, as DNA: TGTGCCAGTAGTATCGGGGACAGGGTAAGATCGGATCAGCCCCAGCATTTT. The chain links TRBV19 to TRBJ1-5; 9 bases fit TRBD1. After removal of 3 bases from V and 5 bases from J, the junction contained 11 bases not matched to a gene. The germline gives CDR1 LNHDA, CDR2 SQIVND (reference sequence). The CDR3 runs 17 residues.